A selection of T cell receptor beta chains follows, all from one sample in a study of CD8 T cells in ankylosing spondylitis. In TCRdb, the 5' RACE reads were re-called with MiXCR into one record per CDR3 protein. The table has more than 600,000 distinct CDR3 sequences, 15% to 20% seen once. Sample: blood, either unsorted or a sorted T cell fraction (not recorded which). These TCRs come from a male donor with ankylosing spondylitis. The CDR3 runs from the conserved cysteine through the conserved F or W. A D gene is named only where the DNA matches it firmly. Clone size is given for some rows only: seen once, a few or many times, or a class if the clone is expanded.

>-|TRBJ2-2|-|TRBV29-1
CSVCSTNTGELFF
TGCAGCGTTTGCAGCACGAACACCGGGGAGCTGTTTTTT
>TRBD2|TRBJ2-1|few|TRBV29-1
CSVLRGSGGLRVQFF
TGCAGCGTCCTGAGAGGTAGCGGGGGGCTGAGGGTGCAGTTCTTC
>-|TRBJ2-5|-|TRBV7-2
CASSSDQTQYF
TGTGCCAGCAGCTCTGACCAGACCCAGTACTTC
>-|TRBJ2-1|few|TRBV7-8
CASSLVWGDNEQFF
TGTGCCAGCAGCTTAGTATGGGGGGACAATGAGCAGTTCTTC
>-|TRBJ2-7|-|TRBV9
CASSVYMAPHPAASEQYF
TGTGCCAGCAGCGTTTACATGGCCCCCCATCCCGCGGCCTCCGAGCAGTACTTC
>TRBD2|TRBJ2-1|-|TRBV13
CASSLEERGGYTNEQFF
TGTGCCAGCAGCTTAGAGGAGCGGGGGGGCTATACCAATGAGCAGTTCTTC
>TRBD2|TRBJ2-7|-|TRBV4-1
CASSQLLAGDYEQYF
TGCGCCAGCAGCCAATTACTAGCGGGAGACTACGAGCAGTACTTC
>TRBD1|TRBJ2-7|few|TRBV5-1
CASSLDEDRVDEQYF
TGCGCCAGCAGCTTGGATGAGGACAGGGTAGACGAGCAGTACTTC
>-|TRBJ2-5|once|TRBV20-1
CSARIPGLRGKTQYF
TGCAGTGCTAGAATCCCCGGACTCCGTGGGAAGACCCAGTACTTC
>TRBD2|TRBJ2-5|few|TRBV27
CASRGLAVQETQYF
TGTGCCAGCAGGGGACTAGCGGTCCAAGAGACCCAGTACTTC
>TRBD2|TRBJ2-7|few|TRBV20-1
CSAKSGRASEQYF
TGCAGTGCTAAATCCGGGAGGGCCTCGGAGCAGTACTTC
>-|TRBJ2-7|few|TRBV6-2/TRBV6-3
CASSYAGGYEQYF
TGTGCCAGCAGTTACGCCGGGGGCTACGAGCAGTACTTC
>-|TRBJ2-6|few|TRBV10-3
CATGGPEGANVLTF
TGTGCCACCGGGGGACCCGAGGGGGCCAACGTCCTGACTTTC
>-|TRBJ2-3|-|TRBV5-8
CASSRGAADTQYF
TGTGCCAGCAGCCGAGGGGCCGCAGATACGCAGTATTTT
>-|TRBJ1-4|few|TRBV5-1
CASTRGDSNEKLFF
TGCGCCAGCACCCGGGGAGACTCAAATGAAAAACTGTTTTTT
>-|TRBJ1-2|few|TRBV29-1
CSAGGQHYGYTF
TGCAGCGCCGGGGGTCAGCACTATGGCTACACCTTC
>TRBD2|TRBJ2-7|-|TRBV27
CASSVGPGGRYEQYF
TGTGCCAGCAGTGTGGGGCCGGGGGGAAGGTACGAGCAGTACTTC
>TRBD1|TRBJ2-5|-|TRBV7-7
CASSSDGQGAWETQYF
TGTGCTAGCAGCTCGGACGGACAGGGGGCTTGGGAGACCCAGTACTTC
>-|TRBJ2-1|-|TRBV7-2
CASSNNLAVGFF
TGTGCCAGCAGCAACAACCTAGCCGTGGGGTTCTTC
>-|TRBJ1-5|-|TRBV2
CASNGGFNQPQHF
TGTGCCAGCAACGGGGGCTTCAATCAGCCCCAGCATTTT
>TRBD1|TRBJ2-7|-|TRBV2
CASRVTGTGGYEQYF
TGTGCCAGCAGGGTAACCGGGACAGGGGGATACGAGCAGTACTTC
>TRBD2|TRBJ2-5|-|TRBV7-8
CASSLVASGVQETQYF
TGTGCCAGCAGCTTAGTTGCTAGCGGGGTCCAAGAGACCCAGTACTTC
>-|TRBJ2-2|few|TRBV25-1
CASSPPRAGSTGELFF
TGTGCCAGCAGTCCACCCCGGGCAGGGTCCACCGGGGAGCTGTTTTTT
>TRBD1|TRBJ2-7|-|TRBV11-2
CASSGSRDRVYEQYF
TGTGCCAGCAGCGGTAGCCGGGACAGAGTCTACGAGCAGTACTTC
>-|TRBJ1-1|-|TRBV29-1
CSVVFAEAFF
TGCAGCGTTGTCTTCGCTGAAGCTTTCTTT
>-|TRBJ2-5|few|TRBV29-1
CSAFGDPQGPVETQYF
TGCAGCGCTTTTGGGGACCCGCAGGGGCCCGTCGAGACCCAGTACTTC
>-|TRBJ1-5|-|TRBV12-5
CASGFSNQPQHF
TGTGCTAGTGGTTTCTCCAATCAGCCCCAGCATTTT
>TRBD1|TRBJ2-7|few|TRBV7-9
CASSNRQGVEQYF
TGTGCCAGCAGCAACCGACAGGGGGTCGAGCAGTACTTC
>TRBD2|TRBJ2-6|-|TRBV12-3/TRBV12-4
CACSLAGGFYSGANVLTF
TGTGCCTGCAGTTTAGCGGGAGGATTTTACTCTGGGGCCAACGTCCTGACTTTC
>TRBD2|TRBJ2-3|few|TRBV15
CATSTLVAGSDTQYF
TGTGCCACCAGCACGTTAGTAGCGGGGTCAGATACGCAGTATTTT
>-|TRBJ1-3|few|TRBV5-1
CASSERVSGNTIYF
TGCGCCAGCAGCGAAAGGGTCTCTGGAAACACCATATATTTT
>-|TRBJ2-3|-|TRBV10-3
CATTGTDTQYF
TGTGCCACCACAGGGACCGATACGCAGTATTTT
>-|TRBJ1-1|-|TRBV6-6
CASRYSLNTEAFF
TGTGCCAGCAGGTATTCCTTGAACACTGAAGCTTTCTTT
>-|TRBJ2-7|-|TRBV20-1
CSARDWEDYEQYF
TGCAGTGCTAGAGATTGGGAGGACTACGAGCAGTACTTC
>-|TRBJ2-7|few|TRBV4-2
CASSQDLELREQYF
TGTGCCAGCAGCCAAGATCTGGAGCTGCGGGAGCAGTACTTC
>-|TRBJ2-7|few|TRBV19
CASSIVFGGSYEQYF
TGTGCCAGTAGTATCGTATTTGGGGGCTCCTACGAGCAGTACTTC
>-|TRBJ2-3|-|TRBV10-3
CAISRDSTDTQYF
TGTGCCATCAGTCGGGACAGCACAGATACGCAGTATTTT
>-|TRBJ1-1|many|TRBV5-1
CASSLGGGNTEAFF
TGTGCCAGCAGCCTTGGAGGGGGGAACACTGAAGCTTTCTTT
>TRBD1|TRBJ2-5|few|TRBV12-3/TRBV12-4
CASRQGTQETQYF
TGTGCCAGCAGACAGGGGACACAAGAGACCCAGTACTTC
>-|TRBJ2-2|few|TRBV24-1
CATSDPVTITGELFF
TGTGCCACCAGTGACCCCGTTACGATCACCGGGGAGCTGTTTTTT
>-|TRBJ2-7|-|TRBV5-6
CDSSLEDIGQTSYEQYF
TGTGACAGCAGCTTGGAGGATATAGGACAGACGTCCTACGAGCAGTACTTC
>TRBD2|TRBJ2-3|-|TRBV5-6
CASSLAITGGADTQYF
TGTGCCAGCAGCTTGGCGATAACGGGAGGGGCAGATACGCAGTATTTT
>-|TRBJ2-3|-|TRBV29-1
CSAMTTDTQYF
TGCAGCGCAATGACCACAGATACGCAGTATTTT
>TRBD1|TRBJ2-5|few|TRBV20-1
CSADGQGVTQYF
TGCAGTGCAGACGGACAGGGAGTGACCCAGTACTTC
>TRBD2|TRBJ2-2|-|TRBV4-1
CASSHSGSPTGELFF
TGCGCCAGCAGTCATAGCGGGAGCCCCACCGGGGAGCTGTTTTTT
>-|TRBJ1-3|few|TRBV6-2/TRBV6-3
CASIPTGRGNTIYF
TGTGCCAGCATCCCGACCGGGAGGGGAAACACCATATATTTT
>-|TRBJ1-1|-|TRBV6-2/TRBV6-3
CASRRTDRLLNTEAFF
TGTGCCAGCAGGCGAACGGACAGACTCCTGAACACTGAAGCTTTCTTT
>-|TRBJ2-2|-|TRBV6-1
CARPRDRLRTSYTGELFF
TGTGCCAGGCCCCGGGACCGCCTGCGAACCTCTTACACCGGGGAGCTGTTTTTT
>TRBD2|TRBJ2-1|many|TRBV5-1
CASSLASGGAYNEQFF
TGCGCCAGCAGCTTGGCTAGCGGGGGGGCTTACAATGAGCAGTTCTTC